What follows is one T cell receptor (beta chain) and its context. The antigen is not known. Generated by immunoSEQ multiplex PCR, the TCRdb table keeps only in-frame clones and is missing some. The data show about 83,000 clones, with approximately 84% seen just once and about 7% held by the top ten. These data come from a study of OX40 agonist ivuxolimab in advanced cancers. Study-wide context: The diagnoses of dose-escalation patients were hepatocellular carcinoma, melanoma, renal cell or head and neck cancer. Participants averaged approximately 61 years of age (range about 23 to 80) and were roughly 80% male. Overall study results and limits: At 0.1 to 3.0 mg/kg, clonal expansion of CD4+ and CD8+ blood T cells had occurred by week 6. CD8+ T cells showed, on average, more clonal expansion than CD4+ cells.

Germline values: CDR1 SGDLS, CDR2 YYNGEE. V gave up 5 bases and J gave up 3 bases; unmatched junction bases: 7. The CDR3 length is 15 residues. This sequence joins TRBV9 and TRBJ1-2; TRBD1 matches 10 bases. The sequence was obtained from an adult with an advanced solid tumor such as melanoma, head and neck, liver or kidney cancer. The sample consisted of CD4+ or CD8+ T cells sorted from blood, taken in a trial of the OX40 agonist ivuxolimab. The CDR3 here is CASSPETGGYYGYTF. CDR3 bases: TGTGCCAGCAGTCCCGAGACAGGGGGCTACTATGGCTACACCTTC.